These T cell receptor beta chains were read from a single sample in a study of blood T cell repertoires in COVID-19. The method was immunoSEQ multiplex PCR; TCRdb's version includes in-frame clones alone and lacks a portion of them. This sample has about 200,000 clones; approximately 85% occur once, and the top ten carry approximately 8%. The source material was peripheral blood. These receptors all stem from a woman older than 75 with COVID-19, enrolled during active disease. The conserved cysteine and the conserved F or W are not part of the CDR3 here. Each record gives: clone size, J gene, V gene, CDR3 protein. The size entry is marked missing in some rows and otherwise reads once, few, many or a size class.

. | TRBJ1-4 | TRBV11-2 | ASRDSGNEKLF
. | TRBJ1-5 | TRBV7-9 | ASSFEGGQPQH
. | TRBJ1-1 | TRBV5-1 | ASSLRGGQSTEAF
. | TRBJ2-1 | TRBV14 | ASSQRVAGGNEQF
once | TRBJ1-2 | TRBV4-2 | ASSQRGGYGYT
few | TRBJ1-3 | TRBV4-3 | ASSQARGGTIY
. | TRBJ2-7 | TRBV10-1 | ASSESKTGNDDYEQY
. | TRBJ1-2 | TRBV6-5 | ASTPDRQTYGYT
. | TRBJ2-1 | TRBV7-2 | ASSLAVHSRDEQF
. | TRBJ1-4 | TRBV6-4 | ASRLAPEIGKLF
. | TRBJ1-5 | TRBV19 | ASNVGGKSNQPQH
. | TRBJ1-4 | TRBV7-9 | ASSPPGGAANEKLF
. | TRBJ1-2 | TRBV4-3 | ASSQGGGGVYGYT
once | TRBJ1-1 | TRBV30 | AWIMPSGWGEAF
. | TRBJ1-2 | TRBV6-5 | ASSYSAGGIGGYT
. | TRBJ1-1 | TRBV7-2 | ASSLRGQGTEAF
. | TRBJ2-1 | TRBV3-1/TRBV3-2 | ASSHDTGLAGVKIPL
. | TRBJ1-1 | TRBV6-5 | ASMRGRNTEAF
. | TRBJ2-1 | TRBV6-6 | AGTGTSGREGGF
. | TRBJ1-4 | TRBV5-1 | ASSLGQGTWEKLF
. | TRBJ2-1 | TRBV29-1 | SVEGTAYNEQF
. | TRBJ1-6 | TRBV19 | ASTQGIATYNSPLH
. | TRBJ2-1 | TRBV7-9 | ASSLGTSGGPYNEQF
. | TRBJ1-2 | TRBV25-1 | ASSALGTGSYGYT
. | TRBJ1-6 | TRBV18 | ASSPTLPENSPLH
. | TRBJ2-1 | TRBV4-1 | ASSRRGPEGVYNEQF
. | TRBJ1-1 | TRBV9 | ASSVDGTMNTEAF
. | TRBJ1-5 | TRBV15 | ATSPRGNQPQH
. | TRBJ2-2 | TRBV6-5 | ASRASGSSRGELF
. | TRBJ2-1 | TRBV5-8 | ASSLGTSSYNEQF
. | TRBJ2-1 | TRBV6-5 | ASNVQGAPYNEQF
. | TRBJ1-5 | TRBV7-2 | ASSLVGTGLNQPQH
. | TRBJ2-7 | TRBV28 | ASTTPAGEQY
. | TRBJ1-6 | TRBV27 | ASSFPGVNSPLH
. | TRBJ2-1 | TRBV6-5 | ASSSGLAGSEQF
. | TRBJ2-1 | TRBV25-1 | ASHQAGPHNEQF
few | TRBJ1-4 | TRBV7-2 | ASSIRQKGEKLF
. | TRBJ2-3 | TRBV24-1 | ATSDPRSGGGTQY
. | TRBJ2-6 | TRBV5-1 | APKGISGANVLT
. | TRBJ2-1 | TRBV4-1 | ASRRLAGDSYNEQF
. | TRBJ1-4 | TRBV11-2 | ASKLTRGGNEKLF
few | TRBJ1-1 | TRBV2 | ASRGGMTEAF
. | TRBJ1-6 | TRBV14 | ASSQQAGTGAYNSPLH
. | TRBJ1-2 | TRBV7-9 | ASSSPSGQGSYGYT
. | TRBJ2-6 | TRBV5-6 | ASSTEADRGRSGANVLT
. | TRBJ1-4 | TRBV18 | ASSPNRQGTSTNEKLF
once | TRBJ1-6 | TRBV2 | ASSPTGGQANSPLH
. | TRBJ1-2 | TRBV24-1 | ATSDTGTGKRGYT
. | TRBJ2-3 | TRBV4-3 | ASSRDRGPDTQY
once | TRBJ2-1 | TRBV5-4 | ASSLNQGARVPF
. | TRBJ2-1 | TRBV28 | ASSLWRTQGHNEQF
. | TRBJ1-3 | TRBV3-1/TRBV3-2 | ASSRQGTGNTIY
. | TRBJ1-3 | TRBV11-3 | ASSLTGEDSGNTIY
. | TRBJ1-2 | TRBV9 | ASTTTGGANYGYT
. | TRBJ1-1 | TRBV15 | ATSRDSRGSTEAF
. | TRBJ2-1 | TRBV10-1 | ASIKWPLPGQGGISYNEQF
. | TRBJ1-2 | TRBV11-2 | ASSLGAGYYGYT
. | TRBJ1-2 | TRBV18 | ASSPGTGGNYGYT
. | TRBJ2-1 | TRBV7-3 | ASSPDRGGYNEQF
once | TRBJ2-4 | TRBV9 | ASSPEGLAKNIQY